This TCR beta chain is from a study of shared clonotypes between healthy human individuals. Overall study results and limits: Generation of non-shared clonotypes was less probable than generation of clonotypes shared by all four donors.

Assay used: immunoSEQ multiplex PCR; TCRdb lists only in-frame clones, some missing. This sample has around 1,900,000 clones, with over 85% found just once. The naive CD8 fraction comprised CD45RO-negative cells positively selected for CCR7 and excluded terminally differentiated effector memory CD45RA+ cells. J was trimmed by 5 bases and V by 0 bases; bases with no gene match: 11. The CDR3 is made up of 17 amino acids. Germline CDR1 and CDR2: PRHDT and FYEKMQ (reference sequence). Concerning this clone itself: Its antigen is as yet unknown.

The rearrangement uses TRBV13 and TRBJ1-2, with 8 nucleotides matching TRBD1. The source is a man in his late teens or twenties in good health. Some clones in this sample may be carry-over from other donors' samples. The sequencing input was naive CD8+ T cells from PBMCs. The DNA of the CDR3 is TGTGCCAGCAGCTTAGGGGCCCCCAGGGGGCAGGATTATGGCTACACCTTC. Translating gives CASSLGAPRGQDYGYTF.